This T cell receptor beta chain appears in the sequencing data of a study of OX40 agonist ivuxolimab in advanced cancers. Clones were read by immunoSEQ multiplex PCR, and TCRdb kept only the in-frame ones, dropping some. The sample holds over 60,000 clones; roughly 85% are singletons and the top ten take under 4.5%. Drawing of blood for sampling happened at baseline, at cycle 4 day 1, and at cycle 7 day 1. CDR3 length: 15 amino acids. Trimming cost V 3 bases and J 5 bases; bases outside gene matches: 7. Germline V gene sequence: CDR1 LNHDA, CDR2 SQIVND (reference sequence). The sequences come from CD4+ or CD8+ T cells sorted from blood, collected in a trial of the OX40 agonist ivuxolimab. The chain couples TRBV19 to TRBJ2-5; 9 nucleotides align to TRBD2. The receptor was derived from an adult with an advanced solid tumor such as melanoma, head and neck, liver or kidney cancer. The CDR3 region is CASSIGGRVKETQYF. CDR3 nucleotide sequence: TGTGCCAGTAGTATCGGCGGGAGGGTTAAGGAGACCCAGTACTTC.